This section outlines one T cell receptor (beta chain) sequence together with its context. What it binds is unknown. Produced via immunoSEQ multiplex PCR; TCRdb's table is partial and in-frame only. The table has some 71,000 clones, around nine tenths seen once. The record originates from a study of Tregs in tolerant kidney transplant recipients. Background on the study: Recipients received nonmyeloablative bone marrow transplants from related graft donors, with transient mixed chimerism.

Findings and caveats of the study: This study did not directly address biological reproducibility. Tolerant patients' donor-specific Tregs expanded beyond overall Tregs, suggesting antigen-driven growth.

Sequencing used CD4+ T cells from blood, obtained before the transplant. This clonotype was obtained from a human donor who received a combined kidney and bone marrow transplant.

The CDR3 loop reads CASSADRGRDTGELFF. The CDR3 DNA follows: TGTGCCAGCAGTGCGGACAGGGGGCGTGACACCGGGGAGCTGTTTTTT. This chain links TRBV2 with TRBJ2-2; 11 positions agree with TRBD1. V lost 4 bases, J lost 3 bases, and 4 bases stayed unmatched. Germline V lookup: CDR1 SNHLY, CDR2 FYNNEI. The CDR3 is 16 amino acids.